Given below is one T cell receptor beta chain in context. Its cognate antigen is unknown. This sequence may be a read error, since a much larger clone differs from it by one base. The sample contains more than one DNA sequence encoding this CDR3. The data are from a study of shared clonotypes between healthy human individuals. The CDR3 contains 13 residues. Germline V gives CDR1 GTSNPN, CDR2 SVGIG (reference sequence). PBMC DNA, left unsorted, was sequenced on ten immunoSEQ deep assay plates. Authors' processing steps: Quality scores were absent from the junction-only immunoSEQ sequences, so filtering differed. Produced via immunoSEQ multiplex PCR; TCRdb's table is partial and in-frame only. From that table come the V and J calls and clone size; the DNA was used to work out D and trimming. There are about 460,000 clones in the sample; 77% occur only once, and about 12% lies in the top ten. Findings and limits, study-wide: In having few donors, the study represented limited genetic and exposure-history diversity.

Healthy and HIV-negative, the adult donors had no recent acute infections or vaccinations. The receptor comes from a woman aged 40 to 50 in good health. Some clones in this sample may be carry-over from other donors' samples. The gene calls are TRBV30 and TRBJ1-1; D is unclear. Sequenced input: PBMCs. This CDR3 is CAWSVNRDTEAFF. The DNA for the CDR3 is TGTGCCTGGAGTGTAAACAGAGACACCGAAGCTTTCTTT.